This is a list of T cell receptor beta chains from one sample in a study of blood T cells in healthy people across ages. One entry per CDR3 protein, called by TCRdb with MiXCR from the 5' RACE reads. The table shows hundreds of thousands of distinct CDR3 sequences, with roughly 48% occurring only once. The sequencing input was blood. Receptors originate from a man younger than 45 in good health. Both conserved end residues are part of each CDR3. D genes are given only for firm matches. Size values are once, few and many counts, or a class for expanded clones, and some rows have none.

J,V,size,D,CDR3,DNA
TRBJ2-2,TRBV5-6,-,-,CASSALGQNTGELFF,TGTGCCAGCAGCGCCCTCGGGCAGAATACCGGGGAGCTGTTTTTT
TRBJ2-7,TRBV29-1,-,-,CSVEDRGGFYEQYF,TGCAGCGTTGAAGATCGTGGCGGTTTCTACGAGCAGTACTTC
TRBJ1-2,TRBV18,-,-,CASPPTPGSGFNYGYTF,TGTGCCAGCCCACCAACCCCGGGGTCCGGTTTTAACTATGGCTACACCTTC
TRBJ2-1,TRBV29-1,many,TRBD2,CSVGLAGDRNEQFF,TGCAGCGTTGGACTAGCGGGGGATAGGAATGAGCAGTTCTTC
TRBJ2-2,TRBV7-9,-,-,CASSPPLGEANTGELFF,TGTGCCAGTAGCCCTCCCTTGGGGGAGGCGAACACCGGGGAGCTGTTTTTT
TRBJ2-7,TRBV21-1,-,-,CASSKAYMKEQYF,TGTGCCAGCAGCAAAGCGTACATGAAAGAGCAGTACTTC
TRBJ1-6,TRBV28,-,-,CASSSTTLLNSPLHF,TGTGCCAGCAGTTCAACGACGCTGCTGAATTCACCCCTCCACTTT
TRBJ1-6,TRBV12-3/TRBV12-4,few,TRBD1,CASSSGQYNSPLHF,TGTGCCAGCAGCTCGGGACAGTATAATTCACCCCTCCACTTT
TRBJ2-1,TRBV6-5,-,-,CASRNGTLSSYEQFF,TGTGCCAGCAGAAATGGGACACTGAGCTCCTACGAGCAGTTCTTC
TRBJ2-7,TRBV7-2,-,-,CASSLRMNTEQYF,TGTGCCAGCAGCTTAAGAATGAACACCGAGCAGTACTTC
TRBJ2-1,TRBV6-6,few,-,CASSYVPVSYNEQFF,TGTGCCAGCAGTTATGTCCCGGTATCCTACAATGAGCAGTTCTTC
TRBJ1-6,TRBV9,-,TRBD1,CASSVTGGDSPLHF,TGTGCCAGCAGCGTGACAGGGGGGGATTCACCCCTCCACTTT
TRBJ2-7,TRBV3-1,few,TRBD1,CASSLGQAASYEQYF,TGTGCCAGCAGCCTTGGACAGGCGGCCTCCTACGAGCAGTACTTC
TRBJ2-3,TRBV29-1,few,TRBD1,CSVEGTGYADTQYF,TGCAGCGTTGAAGGGACAGGGTATGCAGATACGCAGTATTTT